The entry below gives a single T cell receptor beta chain sequence along with its context. What it binds is not known. Germline V gene lookup returns CDR1 MNHEY and CDR2 SVGAGI. Trimming shortened V by 6 bases and J by 0 bases, and 11 bases separated the two germline ends. CDR3 length: 15 amino acids. Here immunoSEQ multiplex PCR was the method, and the copy in TCRdb shows in-frame clones only, minus some. This sample has around 6,000 clones; roughly 86% occur once, and the top ten carry approximately 15%. This entry belongs to a study of T cell responses to AZD1222 COVID-19 vaccine. Study-wide findings and caveats: Just 5 to 7 people given AZD1222 tested seropositive at baseline.

This clonotype originated in an adult who received the AZD1222 COVID-19 vaccine. The chain recombines TRBV6-5 with TRBJ2-2; tentatively, D is TRBD1 (6 bases). The sample here was peripheral blood, taken 28 days after the second AZD1222 dose. CDR3 bases: TGTGCCAGCAGCTTCGACAGGTCGAACACCGGGGAGCTGTTTTTT. Translated: CASSFDRSNTGELFF.